This passage covers 7 T cell receptor beta chains from one sample sequenced in a study of beta chain features in type 1 diabetes. Expressed TCRB transcripts were sequenced after all isolated RNA was converted to cDNA. The protocol was immunoSEQ multiplex PCR, while the TCRdb copy is restricted to in-frame clones and leaves out a portion. The profile shows around 180,000 clones, around 13% of them singletons. Sequenced sample: central memory CD4+ T cells from blood. The receptors shown here come from a woman between 18 and 30 years old in good health.

This chain joins TRBV6-5 and TRBJ1-5, with D perhaps TRBD1 (6 bases). Germline V gene data show CDR1 as MNHEY and CDR2 as SVGAGI. V was cut by 6 bases and J by 5 bases, with 11 bases left in between. CDR3 length: 13 amino acids. CDR3 in amino acids: CASRHRDHQPQHF. CDR3 DNA: TGTGCCAGCAGGCACAGGGACCATCAGCCCCAGCATTTT.

This chain uses TRBV7-3 with TRBJ2-7, with 9 bases matching TRBD1. With V trimmed by 8 bases and J by 5 bases, 7 bases remained unmatched. CDR3 length: 13 residues. The germline V gene has CDR1 SGHTA and CDR2 FQGTGA. The CDR3 here is CASGGTGTHEQYF. CDR3 coding DNA: TGTGCCAGCGGGGGGACAGGGACCCACGAGCAGTACTTC.

This rearrangement joins TRBV7-9 to TRBJ2-1; 7 nucleotides align to TRBD2. CDR1 is SEHNR and CDR2 is FQNEAQ in the germline V gene (reference sequence). Trimming cost V 1 base and J 10 bases; bases outside gene matches: 19. The CDR3 length is 18 residues. The CDR3 spells CASSLEKAGWRRIREQFF. The CDR3 DNA sequence: TGTGCCAGCAGCTTAGAGAAAGCGGGATGGAGGAGGATTAGAGAGCAGTTCTTC. The whole variable domain, filled in from reference TRBV7-9 and TRBJ2-1, reads DTGVSQNPRHKITKRGQNVTFRCDPISEHNRLYWYRQTLGQGPEFLTYFQNEAQLEKSRLLSDRFSAERPKGSFSTLEIQRTEQGDSAMYLCASSLEKAGWRRIREQFFGPGTRLTVL.

The chain combines TRBV4-1 with TRBJ2-6, with a tentative D call TRBD1 (5 bases). CDR1 is MGHRA, CDR2 YSYEKL, per germline. The CDR3 extends over 17 amino acids. The germline V and J ends were trimmed by 1 base and 0 bases, with 10 bases remaining between them. The CDR3 loop reads CASSQVLQGSGANVLTF. CDR3 bases: TGCGCCAGCAGCCAAGTCCTCCAGGGCTCTGGGGCCAACGTCCTGACTTTC.

V usage is TRBV19 and J usage is TRBJ1-5; D remains unclear. The germline V gene encodes CDR1 LNHDA and CDR2 SQIVND (reference sequence). The V end was cut by 5 bases, the J end by 4 bases, with 15 bases between. The CDR3 covers 15 residues. CDR3 residues: CASSLGVEWNQPQHF. CDR3 in DNA: TGTGCCAGTAGTTTAGGAGTGGAGTGGAATCAGCCCCAGCATTTT.

This clone was observed a handful of times. V and J are TRBV28 and TRBJ1-2; TRBD1 aligns across 7 bases. With V trimmed by 2 bases and J by 7 bases, 13 bases remained unmatched. Germline CDR1 and CDR2: MDHEN and SYDVKM. This CDR3 is 16 amino acids long. The CDR3 here is CASSLTHSDRTGGYTF. The CDR3 DNA sequence: TGTGCCAGCAGTTTAACCCATTCGGACAGGACAGGTGGCTACACCTTC.

The J gene is TRBJ2-7, the V gene TRBV7-9; 11 bases are a match to TRBD1. After removal of 5 bases from V and 6 bases from J, the junction contained 9 bases not matched to a gene. The germline V gene has CDR1 SEHNR and CDR2 FQNEAQ (reference sequence). The CDR3 is made up of 15 amino acids. CDR3: CASSTSGTGGPEQYF. In DNA, the CDR3 is TGTGCCAGCAGCACATCCGGGACAGGGGGACCCGAGCAGTACTTC.